These 13 T cell receptor beta chains were sequenced from one sample in a study of CD8 T cells in ankylosing spondylitis. TCRdb processed the 5' RACE reads anew with MiXCR; each CDR3 protein has one entry. The table has approximately 150,000 distinct CDR3 sequences, more than 40% seen once. The sample consisted of synovial fluid, either unsorted or a sorted T cell fraction (not recorded which). These receptors all stem from a male donor with ankylosing spondylitis.

J is TRBJ1-2 and V is TRBV7-8; the D gene is possibly TRBD1 (5 bases). Germline V gene lookup returns CDR1 SGHVS and CDR2 FQNEAQ. V was clipped by 5 bases and J by 4 bases, with 17 bases between them. The CDR3 is 15 amino acids. The CDR3 region has the DNA TGTGCCAGCAGCACTACAGGATGGCCCCTCTATGGCTACACCTTC. Its translation: CASSTTGWPLYGYTF.

This sequence joins TRBV12-3 or TRBV12-4 and TRBJ2-7; 11 nucleotides agree with TRBD2. This CDR3 region has 16 residues. V shed 2 bases, J shed 2 bases, and the junction held 5 bases outside the gene matches. The CDR3 DNA follows: TGTGCCAGCAGTTTACTGCCGGGACTAGCGGCCTACGAGCAGTACTTC. Protein: CASSLLPGLAAYEQYF.

This clonotype was found a few times. The chain links TRBV10-3 to TRBJ1-1; 7 bases align to TRBD1. CDR3 size: 18 residues. The V segment lost 5 bases and the J segment 6 bases; nucleotides outside the gene matches: 21. The germline V gene encodes CDR1 ENHRY and CDR2 SYGVKD. The CDR3 loop is CAISSPTGRVFSPPEAFF. Written as DNA, the CDR3 is TGTGCCATCAGTAGCCCGACAGGGAGGGTTTTTTCCCCCCCTGAAGCTTTCTTT.

The gene calls are TRBV5-1 and TRBJ2-1; D perhaps matches TRBD2 (6 bases). Trimming cost V 7 bases and J 2 bases, with 25 bases left between them. In germline, CDR1 is SGHRS, CDR2 YFSETQ. CDR3 length: 18 amino acids. CDR3 residues: CASSLGSWAAGTYNEQFF. The CDR3 DNA reads as TGCGCCAGCTCTCTTGGGTCCTGGGCGGCGGGAACCTACAATGAGCAGTTCTTC.

The CDR3 sequence is CASSFWVPPALNYNEQFF. Written as DNA, the CDR3 is TGTGCCAGCAGTTTCTGGGTCCCGCCAGCACTAAATTACAATGAGCAGTTCTTC. V and J are TRBV27 and TRBJ2-1; D unclear. V gave up 3 bases and J gave up 4 bases, with 22 bases separating them. The CDR3 runs 18 residues. CDR1 is MNHEY and CDR2 is SMNVEV in the germline V gene (reference sequence).

This clonotype has only a few counts. V and J are TRBV28 and TRBJ1-5, with 7 bases lining up with TRBD1. V was clipped by 2 bases and J by 1 base; unmatched bases: 8. Germline CDR1 is MDHEN and CDR2 is SYDVKM. CDR3 size: 17 residues. The CDR3 reads CASSLEVVTGSNQPQHF. DNA of the CDR3: TGTGCCAGCAGTTTAGAGGTCGTGACAGGGAGCAATCAGCCCCAGCATTTT.

There are a few counts of this clonotype. V and J are TRBV12-3 or TRBV12-4 and TRBJ2-4, with 10 bases lining up with TRBD2. The CDR3 contains 16 residues. Losses at the gene ends were 2 bases for V and 6 bases for J; bases not matched to a gene: 7. The CDR3 DNA follows: TGTGCCAGCAGTTTATCGCTAGCGGGAGTGGGAAACATTCAGTACTTC. It encodes CASSLSLAGVGNIQYF.

The V call is TRBV3-1, the J call TRBJ1-2; the match to TRBD1 covers 9 bases. The CDR3 is 17 residues long. In germline, CDR1 is LGHDT, CDR2 YNNKEL (reference sequence). V was pared by 1 base and J by 3 bases, with 9 bases of the junction left unmatched. This CDR3 reads CASSQGLGTGRYYGYTF. The CDR3 nucleotides are TGTGCCAGCAGCCAAGGTCTCGGGACAGGGCGGTACTATGGCTACACCTTC.

J is TRBJ2-3 and V is TRBV5-1; D is uncertain. The length of the CDR3 is 15 residues. Germline V gene lookup returns CDR1 SGHRS and CDR2 YFSETQ. The V end was cut by 4 bases, the J end by 2 bases, with 14 bases between. The CDR3 loop is CASSIIPEFTDTQYF. The CDR3 DNA is TGCGCCAGCAGCATCATACCGGAGTTCACAGATACGCAGTATTTT.

V and J are TRBV5-1 and TRBJ1-5; D may be TRBD1 (5 bases). This CDR3 is built from 14 residues. The germline V and J ends were trimmed by 0 bases and 8 bases, with 12 bases remaining between them. Germline V gene data show CDR1 as SGHRS and CDR2 as YFSETQ. The CDR3 reads CASSLERGGKPQHF. The CDR3 nucleotides read TGCGCCAGCAGCTTGGAGAGGGGAGGGAAGCCCCAGCATTTT. The full variable domain, with the rest looked up from reference TRBV5-1 and TRBJ1-5, is KAGVTQTPRYLIKTRGQQVTLSCSPISGHRSVSWYQQTPGQGLQFLFEYFSETQRNKGNFPGRFSGRQFSNSRSEMNVSTLELGDSALYLCASSLERGGKPQHFGDGTRLSIL.

The chain has TRBV25-1 and TRBJ1-1; the D gene is possibly TRBD1 (5 bases). The CDR3 totals 14 residues. The germline gives CDR1 MGHDK, CDR2 SYGVNS. Trimming pared 4 bases from V and 1 base from J, leaving 10 bases between. The CDR3 loop is CASSARDPNTEAFF. In nucleotides, the CDR3 is TGTGCCAGCAGTGCCCGGGACCCGAACACTGAAGCTTTCTTT.

The J gene is TRBJ2-2, the V gene TRBV6-5, with D hard to call. The CDR3 covers 17 residues. V was trimmed by 0 bases and J by 0 bases, leaving 11 bases between them. The germline CDR1 and CDR2 sequences are MNHEY and SVGAGI. The CDR3 DNA sequence: TGTGCCAGCAGTTACTCGAAGGAGACATCGAACACCGGGGAGCTGTTTTTT. Translated, it gives CASSYSKETSNTGELFF.

The gene calls are TRBV15 and TRBJ1-2; the match to TRBD1 covers 7 bases. Unmatched junction bases numbered 7, after V lost 3 bases and J lost 0 bases. Per germline, CDR1 LNHNV and CDR2 YYDKDF (reference sequence). The CDR3 spans 16 residues. The CDR3 region is CATSRVRDRANYGYTF. The CDR3 DNA follows: TGTGCCACCAGCAGGGTCCGGGACAGAGCTAACTATGGCTACACCTTC.